The clone carrying this T cell receptor beta chain has more than one count but fewer than ten. The antigen is not known. The record originates from a study of T cells in Graves' hyperthyroidism and ophthalmopathy. Study as a whole: At initial diagnosis, before any treatment had begun, peripheral blood was obtained.

This CDR3 has 17 amino acids. V lost 1 base and J lost 0, with 10 bases in between. Per germline, CDR1 SGHTA and CDR2 FQGTGA. Diagnostic assessment was based on clinical symptoms, serum thyroxine and TRAb, thyroid ultrasound and orbital computed tomography. Study-wide findings and caveats: Prediction of ophthalmopathy progression came a median roughly 6.6 months pre-onset. Most thyroid clonotypes with frequency above 0.001 were detected in blood.

Authors of the study amplified TCR beta CDR3 regions from RNA transcripts. HTBI primers were the set used in a first-round RT-PCR of the TCR CDR3. TCRdb itself ran the multiplex PCR reads through MiXCR, one entry per CDR3 protein. The table records under 350,000 distinct CDR3 sequences, around 20% of them present only once. The origin of this receptor is a woman in her forties or fifties with Graves' hyperthyroidism. Sequencing was done on a sample of blood. The gene calls are TRBV7-3 and TRBJ2-6; TRBD1 might be the D (6 bases). The CDR3 here is CASSLNRVLSGANVLTF. CDR3 nucleotides: TGTGCCAGCAGCTTAAACAGGGTTCTCTCTGGGGCCAACGTCCTGACTTTC.